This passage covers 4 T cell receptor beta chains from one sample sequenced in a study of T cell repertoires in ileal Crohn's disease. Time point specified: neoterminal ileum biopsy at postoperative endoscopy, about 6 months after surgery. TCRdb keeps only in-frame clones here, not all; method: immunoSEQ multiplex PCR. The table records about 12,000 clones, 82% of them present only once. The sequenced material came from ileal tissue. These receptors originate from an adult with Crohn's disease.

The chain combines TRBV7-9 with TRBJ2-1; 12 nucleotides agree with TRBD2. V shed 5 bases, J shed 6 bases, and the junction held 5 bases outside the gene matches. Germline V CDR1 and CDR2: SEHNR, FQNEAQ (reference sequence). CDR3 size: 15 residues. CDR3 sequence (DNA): TGTGCCAGCAGCATACTAGCGGGGGGCCTCAATGAGCAGTTCTTC. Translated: CASSILAGGLNEQFF. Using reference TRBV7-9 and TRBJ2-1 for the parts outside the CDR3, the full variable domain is DTGVSQNPRHKITKRGQNVTFRCDPISEHNRLYWYRQTLGQGPEFLTYFQNEAQLEKSRLLSDRFSAERPKGSFSTLEIQRTEQGDSAMYLCASSILAGGLNEQFFGPGTRLTVL.

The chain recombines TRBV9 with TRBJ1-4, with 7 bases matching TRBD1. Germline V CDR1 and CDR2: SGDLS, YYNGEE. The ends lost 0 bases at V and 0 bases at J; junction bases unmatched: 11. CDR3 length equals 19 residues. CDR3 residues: CASSVAPTQGEATNEKLFF. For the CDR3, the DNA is TGTGCCAGCAGCGTAGCTCCTACGCAGGGGGAAGCAACTAATGAAAAACTGTTTTTT.

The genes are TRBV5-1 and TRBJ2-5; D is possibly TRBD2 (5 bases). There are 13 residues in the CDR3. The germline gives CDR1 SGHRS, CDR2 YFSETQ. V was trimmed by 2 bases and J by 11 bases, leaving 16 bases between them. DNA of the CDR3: TGCGCCAGCAGCTTCGACCGGGGTTGGGAGCAGTACTTC. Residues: CASSFDRGWEQYF. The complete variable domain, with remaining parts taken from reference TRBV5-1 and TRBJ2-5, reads KAGVTQTPRYLIKTRGQQVTLSCSPISGHRSVSWYQQTPGQGLQFLFEYFSETQRNKGNFPGRFSGRQFSNSRSEMNVSTLELGDSALYLCASSFDRGWEQYFGPGTRLLVL.

This chain's CDR3 is CASSLGTSGTYEQYF. As DNA, the CDR3 is TGCGCCAGCAGCTTGGGGACTAGCGGGACCTACGAGCAGTACTTC. The chain couples TRBV5-1 to TRBJ2-7; 12 nucleotides match TRBD2. The CDR3 length is 15 residues. Trimming at V came to 0 bases and at J to 2 bases, leaving 0 bases not matched to a gene. From germline, CDR1 is SGHRS and CDR2 YFSETQ.